The 8 T cell receptor beta chains below were found in one sample sequenced in a study of glioma-infiltrating T cells after dendritic cell vaccination (dated by TCRdb to the mid-2010s). Libraries were prepared through the immunoSEQ multiplex PCR assay. TCRdb re-hosts the immuneACCESS table, in-frame sequences only. Its copies lack some clones; in the studies checked, an unresolved V gene accounts for under half of them, and the cause for the rest is not known. In this sample the table shows approximately 50,000 clones, 89% of which occur a single time. 5.3% of the sample rests with the top ten. This specimen's time point label, interpreted: after dendritic cell vaccination, including at tumor progression/relapse. Sequenced here: blood, sampled after dendritic cell vaccination. These receptors came from a human donor with glioblastoma.

This clone was observed a handful of times. The chain combines TRBV5-1 with TRBJ2-2; TRBD1 matches 8 bases. V dropped 4 bases and J dropped 6; count of bases not matched to a gene: 2. The CDR3 loop spans 13 amino acids. CDR1 is SGHRS, CDR2 YFSETQ, per germline. The CDR3 is CASSQDRAGELFF. The CDR3 DNA reads as TGCGCCAGCAGCCAGGACAGGGCCGGGGAGCTGTTTTTT.

This sequence joins TRBV2 and TRBJ2-5; the match to TRBD2 covers 7 bases. Germline trimming cut 3 bases from V and 6 bases from J; bases unmatched to any gene: 4. The length of the CDR3 is 13 residues. In germline, CDR1 is SNHLY, CDR2 FYNNEI. The DNA of the CDR3 is TGTGCCAGCAGTGATACGGGAGGAAAGACCCAGTACTTC. This sequence encodes CASSDTGGKTQYF.

The rearrangement links TRBV5-8 to TRBJ1-4; D not certain. Germline loops: CDR1 SGHTS, CDR2 YDEGEE. The ends were cut back, 4 bases at V and 0 bases at J, with 10 bases in the middle. The CDR3 extends over 15 amino acids. The CDR3, as DNA: TGTGCCAGCAGCCAGCACGGGACAACTAATGAAAAACTGTTTTTT. It yields the protein CASSQHGTTNEKLFF.

For the CDR3, the DNA is TGTGCCAGCAGCTTATCGGGAATCGAGCAGTACTTC. Residues: CASSLSGIEQYF. The rearrangement uses TRBV7-9 and TRBJ2-7, with TRBD2 as a possible D gene (5 bases). CDR1 and CDR2 (germline): SEHNR, FQNEAQ (reference sequence). V lost 2 bases to trimming and J lost 6 bases, with 8 bases between them. The CDR3 has 12 residues.

The chain uses TRBV10-3 and TRBJ2-2; D is unresolved. The V and J ends lost 5 bases and 0 bases respectively, with 10 bases between them. In germline, CDR1 is ENHRY, CDR2 SYGVKD. CDR3 length: 15 amino acids. The CDR3 spells CAISMVLANTGELFF. The CDR3 DNA follows: TGTGCCATCAGTATGGTACTTGCGAACACCGGGGAGCTGTTTTTT.

The genes are TRBV19 and TRBJ1-1, with D unresolved. The germline V and J ends were trimmed by 6 bases and 3 bases, with 11 bases remaining between them. Germline values: CDR1 LNHDA, CDR2 SQIVND (reference sequence). CDR3 size: 13 residues. The CDR3 nucleotides read TGTGCCAGTAGATACTGGGCCGACACTGAAGCTTTCTTT. Its translation is CASRYWADTEAFF.

This clone has a handful of counts. The chain couples TRBV10-3 to TRBJ1-4; 9 bases match TRBD1. Germline assignment: CDR1 ENHRY and CDR2 SYGVKD. With V trimmed by 2 bases and J by 8 bases, 6 bases remained unmatched. This CDR3 comprises 15 residues. CDR3 amino acids: CAISEPGQGWEKLFF. In DNA, the CDR3 is TGTGCCATCAGTGAGCCGGGACAGGGTTGGGAAAAACTGTTTTTT.

This clone was counted a single time. The rearrangement joins TRBV28 to TRBJ1-2; a possible D gene is TRBD1 (5 bases). Germline values: CDR1 MDHEN, CDR2 SYDVKM. Trimming took off 6 bases at V and 7 bases at J, with 24 bases between the two ends. CDR3 size: 16 residues. This CDR3 is CASSPRSWRGGPGYTF. The CDR3 DNA is TGTGCCAGCAGCCCCCGGTCATGGAGGGGAGGTCCTGGCTACACCTTC.